This T cell receptor beta chain derives from a study of cytomegalovirus exposure and HLA in healthy donors. CDR1 is MNHEY, CDR2 SMNVEV, per germline (reference sequence). Germline trimming cut 1 base from V and 2 bases from J; bases unmatched to any gene: 0. CDR3 length: 14 residues. Vbeta (60) and Jbeta (13) primers were used in the PCR. Clones were read by immunoSEQ multiplex PCR, and TCRdb kept only the in-frame ones, dropping some. The table includes 110,000 or so clones, 60% to 80% detected once. The material sequenced was PBMCs. The TCR was taken from a woman in her thirties in good health and CMV-seropositive. The V and J genes are TRBV27 and TRBJ2-7; 9 nucleotides line up with TRBD1. In DNA, the CDR3 is TGTGCCAGCAGTTTATGGGACAGGGCCTACGAGCAGTACTTC. Translation gives CASSLWDRAYEQYF.